This T cell receptor beta chain came from a study of cutaneous CD30+ T cell lymphoproliferative disorder and hepatitis E listed by TCRdb under 2018. This clone was counted a few times. What this receptor recognizes is not known. Base qualities are not provided; no much larger clone lies one nucleotide away. The library was prepared using the immunoSEQ multiplex PCR assay. TCRdb took over this immuneACCESS table, retaining in-frame rearrangements with V and J assigned. Such tables are incomplete; in checked studies, under half of the missing clones stem from an unresolved V gene, and the remainder is unexplained. Within this sample are several thousand clones, with roughly 70% of them counted one time only. The ten largest make up about 1.1% of the sample. The TCR sequence derives from a human donor with a cutaneous T cell lymphoproliferative disorder associated with hepatitis E virus. Sequences were obtained from blood.

The DNA sequence follows: TGTGCCATCAGTGATAGCAATCAGCCCCAGCATTTT. Its translation reads: CAISDSNQPQHF. The sequence joins TRBV10-3 to TRBJ1-5; the D segment cannot be called with confidence. For CDR1 and CDR2, the germline V gene lists ENHRY and SYGVKD. Inclusive of the bounding cysteine and phenylalanine, the CDR3 is 12 residues long. Only the CDR3 portion is preserved as DNA: 36 bases, with reading frame beginning at the first base. V was cut back by 3 bases and J by 0 bases, leaving a gap of 0 bases between them.